The source of this T cell receptor (beta chain) is a study of T cells after posttransplantation cyclophosphamide. Per germline, CDR1 MDHEN and CDR2 SYDVKM. The CDR3 runs to 16 residues. J lost 5 bases, V lost 2 bases, and 7 bases had no gene match. Cells defined as naive were viable CD3+CD4+ or CD3+CD8+ and CCR7+CD45RA+CD45RO-CD95-CD27+CD28+. Data came from immunoSEQ multiplex PCR; TCRdb stores just in-frame clones and leaves some out. The sample lists tens of thousands of clones, almost 99% occurring once. This clonotype was sampled from a man aged 35 to 55 in good health, CMV-negative, and a related stem cell transplant donor. The sequenced sample was naive CD4+ T cells sorted from PBMCs. The V call is TRBV28, the J call TRBJ2-1; 9 positions match TRBD2. The CDR3 protein is CASSLRGTSFHNEQFF. CDR3 coding DNA: TGTGCCAGCAGTTTAAGAGGGACTAGCTTCCACAATGAGCAGTTCTTC.